Below are 10 T cell receptor beta chains sequenced from a single sample in a study of metastatic and nonmetastatic thyroid tumors. None of the patients had undergone any treatment ahead of thyroid surgery. TCRdb ran MiXCR on the PCR reads. Of tens of thousands of clones listed, around 19% are singletons. Input material: blood. The origin of the receptors is a female donor with papillary thyroid cancer or a benign thyroid nodule (not recorded which). Some clones in this sample may be carry-over from other donors' samples.

This clone was observed a few times. V usage is TRBV12-3 or TRBV12-4 and J usage is TRBJ2-5; weak D call: TRBD1 (6 bases). The CDR3 runs 15 residues. Between the trimmed V and J ends, which lost 1 base and 4 bases, there was a span of 13 bases. The CDR3 is CASSLESGVPETQYF. CDR3 in DNA: TGTGCCAGCAGTTTAGAGTCAGGGGTCCCAGAGACCCAGTACTTC.

The chain uses TRBV20-1 and TRBJ1-5; TRBD1 is a possible D gene (5 bases). Per the germline V gene, CDR1 is DFQATT and CDR2 is SNEGSKA (reference sequence). CDR3 length: 13 residues. Trimming removed 6 bases from V and 14 bases from J, with 23 bases in between. The DNA of the CDR3 is TGCAGTGCAAGGACGGGGCCCAATCAGCCAAAGCATTTT. It encodes CSARTGPNQPKHF.

In its sample, this clone was seen many times. The chain joins TRBV15 to TRBJ2-3, with D perhaps matching TRBD2 (6 bases). Germline V gene data show CDR1 as LNHNV and CDR2 as YYDKDF (reference sequence). The CDR3 is 19 amino acids. The germline V and J ends were trimmed by 5 bases and 1 base, with 25 bases remaining between them. The CDR3 bases are TGTGCCACCAGCGGGGGGAGAAAACCTCCCCTGTGGGGCACAGATACGCAGTATTTT. Residues: CATSGGRKPPLWGTDTQYF.

This clone was observed many times. The rearrangement uses TRBV9 and TRBJ2-3, with D possibly TRBD1 on 5 matching bases. The CDR3 is made up of 13 amino acids. V shed 2 bases and J shed 2 bases, with 6 bases lying between them. CDR1 is SGDLS and CDR2 is YYNGEE in the germline V gene. The chain's CDR3 is CASSVGATDTQYF. The CDR3 DNA sequence: TGTGCCAGCAGCGTTGGGGCCACAGATACGCAGTATTTT.

This clone was counted at least ten times. The chain joins TRBV5-6 to TRBJ1-2; 8 bases line up with TRBD1. The V gene end was trimmed by 3 bases and the J gene end by 4 bases; junction bases not matched to a gene: 5. This CDR3 comprises 14 residues. Germline loops: CDR1 SGHDT, CDR2 YYEEEE. The CDR3 protein is CASSYGQGGYGYTF. The DNA for the CDR3 is TGTGCCAGCAGCTACGGACAGGGAGGCTATGGCTACACCTTC.

This clone was found many times. The CDR3 DNA follows: TGTGCCAGCAGCCAAGATAACCGACATGTTTATAATTCACCCCTCCACTTT. This encodes CASSQDNRHVYNSPLHF. This rearrangement joins TRBV4-2 to TRBJ1-6; no definite D call. The germline V and J ends were trimmed by 0 bases and 4 bases, with 13 bases remaining between them. This CDR3 has 17 residues. CDR1 LGHNA and CDR2 YNFKEQ come from the germline V gene.

This clone appeared a few times. A read error may produce the germline difference seen at one junction end. The J gene is TRBJ2-2, the V gene TRBV12-3 or TRBV12-4; TRBD1 matches at 10 bases. CDR3 size: 14 residues. For the CDR3, the DNA is TGTGCCAGAAGACAGGGGGCTCGGACCGGGGAGCTGTTCTTT. This sequence encodes CARRQGARTGELFF.

Concerning this clone: The junction and the germline gene differ at one end; a read error may be behind it. The chain employs TRBV4-3 and TRBJ2-2, with TRBD1 as a possible D gene (5 bases). The CDR3 consists of 16 residues. Per the germline V gene, CDR1 is LGHNA and CDR2 is YSLEER. The CDR3: CASRQDTGENTGELFF. In DNA, the CDR3 is TGCGCCAGCAGGCAAGATACAGGCGAGAACACCGGGGAGCTGTTTTTT.

This clone was counted ten times or more. The V and J genes are TRBV20-1 and TRBJ2-7; 8 bases are a match to TRBD1. Germline CDR1 and CDR2: DFQATT and SNEGSKA (reference sequence). The CDR3 has 14 amino acids. The junction had 3 bases not matched to a gene; V was cut back by 0 bases and J by 2 bases. The CDR3 loop is CSARETGGPYEQYF. The CDR3 DNA reads as TGCAGTGCTAGAGAAACAGGGGGACCCTACGAGCAGTACTTC.

By sample fraction, this clone is medium-sized. V gene TRBV19 combines with J gene TRBJ2-7; 8 bases map to TRBD1. The J segment lost 3 bases and the V segment lost 6 bases, leaving 4 bases of the junction unmatched. Germline V gene lookup returns CDR1 LNHDA and CDR2 SQIVND (reference sequence). This CDR3 has 13 amino acids. CDR3 DNA: TGTGCCAGTAGCGGGACAGGACTCTACGAGCAGTACTTC. This translates into CASSGTGLYEQYF.